This passage covers 13 T cell receptor beta chains from one sample sequenced in a study of T cell responses to AZD1222 COVID-19 vaccine. This table comes from immunoSEQ multiplex PCR, and its TCRdb copy is limited to in-frame clones, with some not included. The data show about 110,000 clones, about 87% seen once. Sequencing was performed on peripheral blood, taken on day 0 of AZD1222 vaccination. The receptors stem from an adult in good health.

CDR3 DNA sequence: TGTGCCAGCAGCTTAATTTCCGGGACTAATGAAAAACTGTTTTTT. Translation gives CASSLISGTNEKLFF. The chain uses TRBV11-1 and TRBJ1-4; D is unresolved. CDR1 and CDR2 (germline): SGHAT, FQDESV (reference sequence). Trimming took off 2 bases at V and 2 bases at J, with 9 bases between the two ends. The CDR3 sequence is 15 residues long.

The chain joins TRBV2 to TRBJ2-1; no firm D call. The CDR3 contains 11 residues. The V end was cut by 7 bases, the J end by 7 bases, with 8 bases between. Per germline, CDR1 SNHLY and CDR2 FYNNEI. Written as DNA, the CDR3 is TGTGCCAGCATCGTAGATAATGAGCAGTTCTTC. It specifies CASIVDNEQFF. The whole variable domain, remainder taken from reference TRBV2 and TRBJ2-1, is EPEVTQTPSHQVTQMGQEVILRCVPISNHLYFYWYRQILGQKVEFLVSFYNNEISEKSEIFDDQFSVERPDGSNFTLKIRSTKLEDSAMYFCASIVDNEQFFGPGTRLTVL.

This clone was observed a handful of times. The chain joins TRBV10-2 to TRBJ2-2; D is undetermined. This CDR3 comprises 16 residues. V dropped 1 base and J dropped 8 bases, with 17 bases sitting between them. Per the germline V gene, CDR1 is WSHSY and CDR2 is SAAADI. CDR3 loop: CASSELYYLVWGELFF. In DNA form, the CDR3 reads TGCGCCAGCAGTGAGTTATACTACCTCGTCTGGGGGGAGCTGTTTTTT.

The table lists this clone with a count of one. The chain recombines TRBV4-1 with TRBJ1-1, with a weak D call TRBD1 (6 bases). The CDR3 is made up of 15 amino acids. CDR1 MGHRA and CDR2 YSYEKL come from the germline V gene. Trimming pared 1 base from V and 5 bases from J, leaving 14 bases between. The CDR3 DNA reads as TGCGCCAGCAGCCAAGGGCGGACAGACCAAACTGAAGCTTTCTTT. Translating gives CASSQGRTDQTEAFF.

The chain is built from TRBV19 and TRBJ1-5; no firm D call. Germline CDR1 is LNHDA and CDR2 is SQIVND (reference sequence). Trimming removed 5 bases from V and 4 bases from J, with 15 bases in between. The CDR3 is 15 residues long. CDR3 sequence (DNA): TGTGCCAGTAGTCCTGGGCAGTCTCGTAATCAGCCCCAGCATTTT. Its protein is CASSPGQSRNQPQHF.

The rearrangement uses TRBV5-4 and TRBJ1-1, with 8 bases that match TRBD1. V was clipped by 3 bases and J by 8 bases; unmatched bases: 12. Germline V gene sequence: CDR1 SGHNT, CDR2 YYREEE (reference sequence). CDR3 length: 15 amino acids. The DNA for the CDR3 is TGTGCCAGCAGCTCAAAACGGACAGGGAATGAAGAAGCTTTCTTT. Its translation is CASSSKRTGNEEAFF.

The J gene is TRBJ1-2, the V gene TRBV5-4, with D possibly being TRBD1 (5 bases). CDR3 size: 15 residues. Germline CDR1 SGHNT, CDR2 YYREEE (reference sequence). The V and J ends lost 0 bases and 3 bases respectively, with 12 bases between them. The CDR3 reads CASSLGGSTHYGYTF. The CDR3 DNA follows: TGTGCCAGCAGCTTGGGGGGGAGCACCCACTATGGCTACACCTTC. Full variable domain (outside the CDR3, taken from reference TRBV5-4 and TRBJ1-2): ETGVTQSPTHLIKTRGQQVTLRCSSQSGHNTVSWYQQALGQGPQFIFQYYREEENGRGNFPPRFSGLQFPNYSSELNVNALELDDSALYLCASSLGGSTHYGYTFGSGTRLTVV.

The CDR3 loop is CASSWGTGHTGELFF. In DNA, the CDR3 is TGTGCCAGCAGTTGGGGGACAGGGCACACCGGGGAGCTGTTTTTT. The rearrangement uses TRBV6-5 and TRBJ2-2; 9 nucleotides line up with TRBD1. Losses at the gene ends were 4 bases for V and 3 bases for J; bases not matched to a gene: 3. The CDR3 loop spans 15 amino acids. CDR1 is MNHEY and CDR2 is SVGAGI in the germline V gene.

The gene calls are TRBV18 and TRBJ1-2; no clear D. Trimming left V 2 bases short and J 7 bases short, with 11 bases between. The germline gives CDR1 KGHSH, CDR2 LQKENI. The CDR3 length is 13 residues. The CDR3, as DNA: TGTGCCAGCTCACCAAAAGTCGGCGGTGGCTACACCTTC. Translation gives CASSPKVGGGYTF.

The chain has TRBV27 and TRBJ1-2; TRBD1 might be the D (6 bases). The V gene lost 8 bases and the J gene lost 4 bases, with 23 bases spanning the gap. This CDR3 spans 16 amino acids. Germline V gene lookup returns CDR1 MNHEY and CDR2 SMNVEV (reference sequence). CDR3 sequence reads: CASRPVGRGRAYGYTF. The CDR3 coding sequence is TGTGCCAGCCGTCCCGTGGGCAGGGGACGCGCCTATGGCTACACCTTC.

The chain employs TRBV19 and TRBJ2-7; D possibly corresponds to TRBD2 (5 bases). V lost 4 bases and J 3 bases, leaving 16 bases between the germline ends. Germline V gives CDR1 LNHDA, CDR2 SQIVND (reference sequence). This CDR3 spans 15 amino acids. CDR3 DNA: TGTGCCAGTAGTAGGTTAATCTCCGGGGACTACGAGCAGTACTTC. This encodes CASSRLISGDYEQYF.

This clone was seen a single time. The chain joins TRBV19 to TRBJ1-1, with D unresolved. There are 11 residues in the CDR3. Trimming took off 3 bases at V and 1 base at J, with 0 bases between the two ends. Germline CDR1 LNHDA, CDR2 SQIVND (reference sequence). The chain's CDR3 is CASSMNTEAFF. CDR3 sequence (DNA): TGTGCCAGTAGTATGAACACTGAAGCTTTCTTT.

The V call is TRBV6-5, the J call TRBJ1-5; D gene ambiguous. The CDR3 runs to 13 residues. Germline values: CDR1 MNHEY, CDR2 SVGAGI. V shed 9 bases and J shed 4 bases, with 13 bases lying between them. This CDR3 reads CASVGFGNQPQHF. Here the CDR3 DNA reads TGTGCCAGTGTAGGGTTTGGAAATCAGCCCCAGCATTTT.